The sample holds many counts of the clone carrying this TCR beta chain. The antigen remains undetermined. TCRdb recomputed calls from the 5' RACE reads with MiXCR, one row per CDR3 protein. The profile shows about 300,000 distinct CDR3 sequences, around 7% of them singletons. The data belong to a study of T cells after yellow fever vaccination. Study summary: Low-cell-number fractions were prepared with SMART-Seq v4 Ultra Low Input.

Germline V lookup: CDR1 ENHRY, CDR2 SYGVKD. Trimming pared 4 bases from V and 5 bases from J, leaving 11 bases between. This CDR3 is 13 amino acids long. Study observations and caveats: The secondary response was weaker but peaked faster, day 5 versus 15.

The specimen comprised PBMCs, sampled roughly 45 days after the first yellow fever vaccination. This TCR came from a man aged 18 to 30 who received the YFV17D yellow fever vaccine. The rearrangement links TRBV10-3 to TRBJ2-5; D unclear. CDR3 residues: CAISGASKETQYF. The CDR3 nucleotides are TGTGCCATCAGTGGAGCTAGTAAGGAGACCCAGTACTTC.